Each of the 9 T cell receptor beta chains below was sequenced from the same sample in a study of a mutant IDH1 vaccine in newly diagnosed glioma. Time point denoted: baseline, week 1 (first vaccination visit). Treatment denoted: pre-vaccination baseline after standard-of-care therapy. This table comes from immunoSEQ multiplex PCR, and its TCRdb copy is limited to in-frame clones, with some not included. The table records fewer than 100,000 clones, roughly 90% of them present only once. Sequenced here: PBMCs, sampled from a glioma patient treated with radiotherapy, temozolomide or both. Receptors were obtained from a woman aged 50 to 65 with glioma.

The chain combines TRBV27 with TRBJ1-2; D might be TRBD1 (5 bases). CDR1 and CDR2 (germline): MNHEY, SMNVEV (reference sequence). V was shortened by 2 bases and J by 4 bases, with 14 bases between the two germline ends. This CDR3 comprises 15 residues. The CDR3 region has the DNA TGTGCCAGCAGTTTAGATGGAGGGGAAGGCTATGGCTACACCTTC. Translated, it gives CASSLDGGEGYGYTF.

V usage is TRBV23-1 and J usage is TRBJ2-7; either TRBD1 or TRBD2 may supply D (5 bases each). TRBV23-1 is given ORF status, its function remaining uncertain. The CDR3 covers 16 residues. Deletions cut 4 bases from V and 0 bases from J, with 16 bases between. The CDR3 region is CASSPRRDRSSYEQYF. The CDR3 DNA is TGCGCCAGCAGTCCCCGAAGGGACCGGAGCTCCTACGAGCAGTACTTC.

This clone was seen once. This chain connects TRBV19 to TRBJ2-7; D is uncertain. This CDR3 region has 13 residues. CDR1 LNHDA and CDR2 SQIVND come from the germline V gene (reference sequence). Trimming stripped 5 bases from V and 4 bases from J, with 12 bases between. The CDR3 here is CASSPSPGYEQYF. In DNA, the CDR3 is TGTGCCAGTAGTCCTTCGCCCGGATACGAGCAGTACTTC.

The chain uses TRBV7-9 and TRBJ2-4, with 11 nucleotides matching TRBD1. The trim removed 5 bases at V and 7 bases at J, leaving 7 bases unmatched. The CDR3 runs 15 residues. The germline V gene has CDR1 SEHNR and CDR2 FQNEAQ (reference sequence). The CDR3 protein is CASSPWTGGLNIQYF. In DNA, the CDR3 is TGTGCCAGCAGCCCATGGACAGGGGGCTTGAACATTCAGTACTTC.

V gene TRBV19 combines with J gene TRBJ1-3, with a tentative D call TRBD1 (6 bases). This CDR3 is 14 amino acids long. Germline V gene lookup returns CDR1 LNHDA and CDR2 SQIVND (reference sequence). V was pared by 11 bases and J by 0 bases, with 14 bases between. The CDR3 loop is CASRDITSGNTIYF. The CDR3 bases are TGTGCCTCTCGGGACATCACCTCTGGAAACACCATATATTTT.

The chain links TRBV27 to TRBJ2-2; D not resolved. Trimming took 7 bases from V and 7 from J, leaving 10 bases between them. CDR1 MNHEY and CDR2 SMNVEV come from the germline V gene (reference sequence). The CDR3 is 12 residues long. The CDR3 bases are TGTGCCAGCATGCGGTTGGGCGGGGAGCTGTTTTTT. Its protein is CASMRLGGELFF.

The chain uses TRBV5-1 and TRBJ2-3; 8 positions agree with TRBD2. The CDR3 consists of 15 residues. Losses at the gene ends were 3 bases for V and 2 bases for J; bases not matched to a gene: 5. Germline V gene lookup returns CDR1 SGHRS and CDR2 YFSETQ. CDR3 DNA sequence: TGCGCCAGCAGCTCAACTAGCGGAACCACAGATACGCAGTATTTT. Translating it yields CASSSTSGTTDTQYF.

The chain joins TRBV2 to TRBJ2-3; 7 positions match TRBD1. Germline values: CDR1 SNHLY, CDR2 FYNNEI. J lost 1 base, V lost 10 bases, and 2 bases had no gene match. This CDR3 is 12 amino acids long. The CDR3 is CAKGTGTDTQYF. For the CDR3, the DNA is TGTGCCAAAGGGACAGGCACAGATACGCAGTATTTT.

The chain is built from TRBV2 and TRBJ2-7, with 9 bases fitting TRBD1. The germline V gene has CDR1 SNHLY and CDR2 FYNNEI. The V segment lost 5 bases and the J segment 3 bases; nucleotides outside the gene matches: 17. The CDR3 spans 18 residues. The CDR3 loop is CASSPFSSWDRAFYEQYF. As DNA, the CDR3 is TGTGCCAGCAGTCCCTTTAGCTCATGGGACAGGGCCTTCTACGAGCAGTACTTC.